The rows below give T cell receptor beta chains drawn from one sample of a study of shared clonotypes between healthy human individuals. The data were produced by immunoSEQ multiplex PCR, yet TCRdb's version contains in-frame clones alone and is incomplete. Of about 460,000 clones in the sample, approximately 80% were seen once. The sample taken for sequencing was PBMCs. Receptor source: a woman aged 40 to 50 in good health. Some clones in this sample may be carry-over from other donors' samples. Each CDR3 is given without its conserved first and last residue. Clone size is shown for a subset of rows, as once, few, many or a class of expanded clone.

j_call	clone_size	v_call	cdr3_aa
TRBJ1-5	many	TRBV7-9	ASSRQDQPQH
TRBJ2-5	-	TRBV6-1	ASRERQVGGRETQY
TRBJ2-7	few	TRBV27	ASSSTGTAPYEQY
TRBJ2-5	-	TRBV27	ASTSQDRVGETQY
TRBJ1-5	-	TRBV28	ASSFGTGGRPQH
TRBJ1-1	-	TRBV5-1	ASSLQPNTEAF
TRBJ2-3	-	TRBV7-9	ASSTMGGDTQY
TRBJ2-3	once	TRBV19	ASSIGSATDTQY
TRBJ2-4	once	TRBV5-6	ASSFPGTGEVQY
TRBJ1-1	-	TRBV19	ASSDDRGLMNTEAF
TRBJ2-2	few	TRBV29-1	SVENRNTGELF